One and the same sample provided the 15 T cell receptor beta chains below, sequenced in a study of OX40 agonist ivuxolimab in advanced cancers. Profiling relied on immunoSEQ multiplex PCR, and the TCRdb table lists in-frame clones only, not all of them. The sample records about 12,000 clones, about 81% being singletons. The sequencing used CD4+ or CD8+ T cells sorted from blood, collected in a trial of the OX40 agonist ivuxolimab. These receptors all come from an adult with an advanced solid tumor such as melanoma, head and neck, liver or kidney cancer.

CDR3 amino acids: CASSGDQGNYQETQYF. The CDR3 nucleotides read TGCGCCAGCAGTGGGGACCAGGGAAATTACCAAGAGACCCAGTACTTC. The rearrangement links TRBV4-1 to TRBJ2-5; D is tentatively TRBD1 or TRBD2 (5 bases each). With 6 bases removed from V and 0 bases from J, the gap between germline ends came to 17 bases. CDR1 MGHRA and CDR2 YSYEKL come from the germline V gene. The CDR3 covers 16 residues.

V is TRBV19 and J is TRBJ1-2; D is unresolved. The CDR3 runs to 15 residues. Germline CDR1 and CDR2: LNHDA and SQIVND (reference sequence). V was cut by 5 bases and J by 3 bases, with 16 bases left in between. In DNA, the CDR3 is TGTGCCAGTAGTTTTGGTCGTCTGGGAGACTATGGCTACACCTTC. Its protein is CASSFGRLGDYGYTF.

The rearrangement links TRBV7-2 to TRBJ2-7; D possibly matches TRBD1 or TRBD2 (5 bases each). This CDR3 is built from 15 residues. Trimming removed 4 bases at V and 0 bases at J, with 13 bases between. CDR1 is SGHTA and CDR2 is FQGNSA in the germline V gene. CDR3 residues: CASSSNRDGSYEQYF. The CDR3 coding sequence is TGTGCCAGCAGCTCAAACCGGGACGGCTCCTACGAGCAGTACTTC.

Relative to its sample, this clone is medium-sized. One junction end does not reproduce the germline sequence, and a read error may be involved. The rearrangement joins TRBV7-7 to TRBJ2-5; weak D call: TRBD1 (6 bases). Germline V CDR1 and CDR2: SSHAT, FNYEAQ (reference sequence). The CDR3 length is 14 residues. CDR3 in DNA: TGTGCTAGCAGCTTAGGGGGTAGACAAGAGACCCAGTACTTC. It translates to CASSLGGRQETQYF.

The V gene is TRBV27, the J gene TRBJ1-5; D gene uncertain. Trimming left V 8 bases short and J 0 bases short, with 11 bases between. The germline gives CDR1 MNHEY, CDR2 SMNVEV (reference sequence). The CDR3 contains 14 residues. CDR3 bases: TGTGCCAGCGGGGAGATCGATAGCAATCAGCCCCAGCATTTT. Encoded protein: CASGEIDSNQPQHF.

The table lists this clone with a few counts. The chain couples TRBV6-4 to TRBJ1-5; the D gene is possibly TRBD1 (5 bases). Trimming stripped 6 bases from V and 4 bases from J, with 10 bases between. The CDR3 has 13 residues. Per germline, CDR1 MRHNA and CDR2 SNTAGT. CDR3 residues: CASSVGENQPQHF. CDR3 in DNA: TGTGCCAGCAGCGTAGGGGAGAATCAGCCCCAGCATTTT.

As DNA, the CDR3 is TGTGCCAGCAGCTTGGGTTGGAGGACTAGCGGGAGTTGGACCGGGGAGCTGTTTTTT. Its protein product is CASSLGWRTSGSWTGELFF. The chain joins TRBV5-4 to TRBJ2-2, with 13 bases identical to TRBD2. The germline gives CDR1 SGHNT, CDR2 YYREEE (reference sequence). Trimming took 0 bases from V and 5 from J; bases not matched to a gene: 10. The CDR3 is 19 residues long.

The chain links TRBV6-6 to TRBJ2-7, with D perhaps matching TRBD2 (5 bases). Trimming took off 8 bases at V and 10 bases at J, with 15 bases between the two ends. CDR3 size: 11 residues. Germline V gene lookup returns CDR1 MNHNY and CDR2 SVGAGI (reference sequence). The CDR3 coding sequence is TGTGCCAGCGGCTCGGACGGAGGACAGTACTTC. Translated, it gives CASGSDGGQYF.

The V gene is TRBV5-5, the J gene TRBJ2-3; 13 bases are shared with TRBD2. The V gene end was trimmed by 0 bases and the J gene end by 5 bases; junction bases not matched to a gene: 9. Per germline, CDR1 SGHKS and CDR2 YYEKEE (reference sequence). The CDR3 has 18 residues. The CDR3 nucleotides read TGTGCCAGCAGCTTGGGGAGACTAGCGGGGGGTTTGTTAGATACGCAGTATTTT. Protein product: CASSLGRLAGGLLDTQYF.

The V and J genes are TRBV5-4 and TRBJ2-3, with TRBD2 as a possible D gene (6 bases). The CDR3 has 15 residues. In germline, CDR1 is SGHNT, CDR2 YYREEE (reference sequence). Between the trimmed V and J ends, which lost 3 bases and 1 base, there was a span of 12 bases. The CDR3, as DNA: TGTGCCAGCAGCTCCGGGACTGTGGGCACAGATACGCAGTATTTT. It yields the protein CASSSGTVGTDTQYF.

This clone showed up just once. The gene calls are TRBV27 and TRBJ2-2, with D possibly TRBD2 on 5 matching bases. V gave up 2 bases and J gave up 6 bases, with 13 bases separating them. CDR3 length: 15 amino acids. Germline loops: CDR1 MNHEY, CDR2 SMNVEV (reference sequence). DNA of the CDR3: TGTGCCAGCAGTTTAGGGTCTAGCCCCGCCGGGGAGCTGTTTTTT. It codes for CASSLGSSPAGELFF.

This chain links TRBV11-1 with TRBJ2-7, with D possibly matching TRBD2 (6 bases). V dropped 2 bases and J dropped 6 bases, with 11 bases sitting between them. The CDR3 runs 13 residues. Germline lookup yields CDR1 SGHAT and CDR2 FQDESV (reference sequence). The CDR3 bases are TGTGCCAGCAGCTTAAACTACGGGGGCGAGCAGTACTTC. Translating it yields CASSLNYGGEQYF.

V usage is TRBV14 and J usage is TRBJ2-2; D is possibly TRBD1 or TRBD2 (5 bases each). Germline V CDR1 and CDR2: SGHDN, FVKESK. The CDR3 consists of 15 residues. With 0 bases removed from V and 4 bases from J, the gap between germline ends came to 9 bases. The chain's CDR3 is CASSQDGGITGELFF. The CDR3 DNA is TGTGCCAGCAGCCAAGATGGGGGTATCACCGGGGAGCTGTTTTTT.

For the CDR3, the DNA is TGTGCCAGCAGTTTAGAAGGGAAGGGCAATCAGCCCCAGCATTTT. Translating gives CASSLEGKGNQPQHF. The chain employs TRBV27 and TRBJ1-5; D is undetermined. The germline gives CDR1 MNHEY, CDR2 SMNVEV (reference sequence). CDR3 length: 15 amino acids. V lost 2 bases and J 2 bases, leaving 10 bases between the germline ends.

This rearrangement joins TRBV28 to TRBJ1-2; 9 bases agree with TRBD1. The germline V gene encodes CDR1 MDHEN and CDR2 SYDVKM. With 3 bases clipped from V and 4 bases from J, the junction kept 12 bases outside the gene matches. The CDR3 consists of 17 residues. The CDR3 DNA is TGTGCCAGCAGTTTGAGGGGACAGGGATATCTTGGCTATGGCTACACCTTC. Its translation is CASSLRGQGYLGYGYTF.